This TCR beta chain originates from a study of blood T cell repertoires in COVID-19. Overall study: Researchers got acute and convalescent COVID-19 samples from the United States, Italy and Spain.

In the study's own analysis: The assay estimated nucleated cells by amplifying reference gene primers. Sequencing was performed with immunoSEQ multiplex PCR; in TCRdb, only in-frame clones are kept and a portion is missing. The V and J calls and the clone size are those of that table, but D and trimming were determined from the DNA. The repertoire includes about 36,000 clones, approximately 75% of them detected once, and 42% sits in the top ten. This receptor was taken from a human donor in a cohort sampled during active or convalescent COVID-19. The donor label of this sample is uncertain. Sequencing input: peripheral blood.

The CDR3 DNA is TGTGCCAGTAGTACACACCGGAACACTGAAGCTTTCTTT. Protein sequence: CASSTHRNTEAFF. V usage is TRBV19 and J usage is TRBJ1-1; D is ambiguous. The CDR3 length is 13 residues. Trimming stripped 4 bases from V and 1 base from J, with 7 bases between. The V gene's germline CDR1 is LNHDA and CDR2 SQIVND (reference sequence).